This T cell receptor (beta chain) is drawn from a study of early T cells in non-severe SARS-CoV-2 infection. The library protocol tagged individual cDNA molecules with unique molecular identifiers. TCRdb reanalysed the 5' RACE reads using MiXCR and keeps one entry per CDR3 protein. The table shows 30,000 to 35,000 distinct CDR3 sequences, with approximately 6% occurring only once. Germline V lookup: CDR1 DFQATT, CDR2 SNEGSKA (reference sequence). The V end lost 4 bases, the J end lost 7 bases, and 7 bases lay between the germline ends. The CDR3 is 10 residues long. This clonotype was observed many times.

Sample: whole blood. The V and J genes are TRBV20-1 and TRBJ2-5; D ambiguous. The sequence was obtained from an adult who was a healthcare worker with PCR-confirmed SARS-CoV-2 infection or an uninfected control (not recorded which). Written as DNA, the CDR3 is TGCAGTGCTATATATTCGACCCAGTACTTC. This encodes CSAIYSTQYF.